This T cell receptor (beta chain) was identified during a study of blood T cell repertoires in COVID-19. The ends lost 0 bases at V and 3 bases at J; junction bases unmatched: 5. The CDR3 length is 16 residues. Germline V CDR1 and CDR2: GTSNPN, SVGIG (reference sequence). Authors' processing steps: Estimates of nucleated cell counts were drawn from the amplification of reference gene primers. Some clones are missing from TCRdb's copy, which holds only in-frame ones; the method was immunoSEQ multiplex PCR. V, J and clone size are those of that table, while D and trimming were read from the DNA. The table includes about 220,000 clones, roughly four fifths detected once.

Sequencing used peripheral blood. This clonotype originated in a woman in her twenties or thirties who had recovered from COVID-19. The gene calls are TRBV30 and TRBJ2-2; 9 bases are shared with TRBD1. The CDR3 bases are TGTGCCTGGAGTGTATCGAACAGGGGGCACACCGGGGAGCTGTTTTTT. Translated, it gives CAWSVSNRGHTGELFF.